This T cell receptor beta chain derives from a study of shared clonotypes between healthy human individuals. Overall study findings and caveats: Sampling covered blood only; tissue repertoires likely differ. Sequencing of the sorted subsets was shown by rarefaction to be incomplete despite large depth.

The method was immunoSEQ multiplex PCR; TCRdb's version includes in-frame clones alone and lacks a portion of them. The sample consists of about 2.4 million clones, 93% of them appearing once. CDR3 length: 15 residues. Germline CDR1 reads SEHNR; CDR2 reads FQNEAQ (reference sequence). After removal of 2 bases from V and 11 bases from J, the junction contained 6 bases not matched to a gene. Points on this clone: No antigen is known for it.

The sequenced sample consisted of naive CD4+ T cells from PBMCs. Described subset: CD45RA+ positively selected. The rearrangement uses TRBV7-9 and TRBJ2-7, with 16 bases matching TRBD2. The clonotype comes from a man aged 18 to 30 in good health. Some clones in this sample may be carry-over from other donors' samples. As DNA, the CDR3 is TGTGCCAGCAGCTTACGGGGACTAGCGGGAGGGGAAAAGTACTTC. Translating gives CASSLRGLAGGEKYF.